Reported below is one TCR beta chain. The sample belongs to a study of blood T cell repertoires in COVID-19. Study as a whole: Samples came from the United States, Italy and Spain, spanning acute and convalescent COVID-19. T cells, B-cell-depleted T cells, or PBMCs supplied cDNA or gDNA.

Original methodology: Cell counts per sample came from amplifying reference gene primers. Method: immunoSEQ multiplex PCR; TCRdb's copy keeps in-frame clones and lacks some. The DNA was the basis for D and trimming; V, J and clone size are from that table. The sample has 150,000 to 200,000 clones; 70% to 90% are singletons. The ends were cut back, 6 bases at V and 0 bases at J, with 18 bases in the middle. This CDR3 region has 16 residues. CDR1 is MDHEN and CDR2 is SYDVKM in the germline V gene. This sequence joins TRBV28 and TRBJ2-7; possibly TRBD2 for D (6 bases). This TCR derives from a young man who had recovered from COVID-19. The sample consisted of peripheral blood. The CDR3 DNA is TGTGCCAGCAGGAACATACCGGGACTGACCTCCTACGAGCAGTACTTC. It encodes CASRNIPGLTSYEQYF.